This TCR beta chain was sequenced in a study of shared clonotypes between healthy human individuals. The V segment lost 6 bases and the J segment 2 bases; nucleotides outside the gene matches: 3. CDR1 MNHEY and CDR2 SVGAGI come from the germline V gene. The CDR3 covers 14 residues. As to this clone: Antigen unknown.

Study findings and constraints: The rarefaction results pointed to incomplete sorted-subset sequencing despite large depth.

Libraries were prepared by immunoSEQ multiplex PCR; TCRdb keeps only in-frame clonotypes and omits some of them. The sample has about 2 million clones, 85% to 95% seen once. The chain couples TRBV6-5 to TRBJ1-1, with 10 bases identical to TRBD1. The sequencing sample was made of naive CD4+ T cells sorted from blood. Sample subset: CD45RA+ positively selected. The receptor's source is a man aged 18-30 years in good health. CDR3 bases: TGTGCCAGCAGGGGGACAGGGGCAAACACTGAAGCTTTCTTT. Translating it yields CASRGTGANTEAFF.